Detailed here is one TCR beta chain. What antigen it recognizes has not been identified. Base quality data are lacking; no much larger clone is found one base away. In total, approximately 690 healthy bone marrow donors made up the cohort. At the time of sampling, every cohort member was nominally healthy, though immune exposures that went unrecorded were likely present. The donor tested CMV seropositive, placing the donor among the 289 seropositive members of the cohort. Each donor provided a peripheral blood sample, and peripheral blood mononuclear cells were used for TCR beta sequencing. The Qiagen DNeasy Blood Extraction Kit was used to extract genomic DNA from the blood cell samples. The sample originates from a study of cytomegalovirus exposure and HLA in healthy donors (TCRdb year 2017). Turning to the overall study: In an earlier analysis of approximately 640 of the donors, approximately 300 Gb of sequence data and 95 million to 130 million unique TCR beta sequences from about 190 million T cells were reported. An early release covering 500 to 750 HLA-typed donors comprised around 300 gigabases of sequencing data and 85 million or so unique TCR sequences. Among the roughly 400 genotyped donors, around 81% belonged to the genetic ancestry cluster associated with self-reported Caucasian donors. The study was designed to test whether signatures of past pathogen exposure could be identified by cataloging public T cell receptors. The T cell repertoires of 666 subjects were profiled by immunosequencing and related to cytomegalovirus serostatus. A separate validation cohort of roughly 130 different subjects was used in addition to the roughly 720-subject first cohort. The study combined high-throughput TCR immunosequencing, statistical association of individual TCRs with disease status, and machine learning to predict cytomegalovirus infection status. In a later analysis, previously published TCR beta repertoires from some 640 donors were re-analyzed and high-resolution HLA genotyping was added so that TCR occurrence patterns could be studied. In the later analysis, no new phenotypic data were used to find candidate immune exposures; instead, reliance was placed on TCR beta sequences and their occurrence across donors. In an earlier analysis of about 590 of the donors, high-throughput TCR beta sequencing was used to judge whether each TCR beta V gene segment behaved as functional or pseudogenic. Donor age, sex, ethnicity and CMV serostatus were compiled together with the repertoire data. In a later genetic analysis, genome-wide SNP genotypes for about three fifths of the roughly 670 donors were used, and that subset was treated as a discovery cohort. All discovery cohort repertoires had been generated on a single sequencing platform. HLA typing included class I and class II loci at four-digit resolution. The number of typed donors differed by locus: about 620-630 for A, B, C, DRB1 and DQB1; approximately 540 for DQA1; around 610 for DPA1; and around 470 for DPB1. Because of strong linkage in the cohort, roughly five DR-DQ haplotypes were treated as single units for association and clustering. Among around 400 genotyped donors of the cohort, an average of about 240,000 unique TCR beta nucleotide sequences was sequenced per donor, of which 15% to 20% were non-productive. Findings and caveats that apply to the study as a whole: In a later analysis, some 18,000 TCR beta sequences were associated with specific HLA alleles at a false discovery rate of 0.05. A further reported finding was that TCR beta sequences accurately predicted the HLA-A and HLA-B alleles for most subjects in the first cohort. The sequencing pipeline was judged likely to have produced a cluster of highly shared sequence variants as a technical artifact. HLA typing was unavailable for some donors at each locus, so association tests used only the typed subset. Correlated functional status among segregating V segments might be attributable to linkage disequilibrium, but an unknown experimental factor could not be ruled out. The cohort was sequenced for TCR beta chains only, and without alpha or paired-chain data the features that could be detected were limited. Across donors, most TCR sequences were observed very rarely, whereas some public TCRs were present in many individuals. The classifier was reported to diagnose cytomegalovirus status with high specificity and sensitivity in both the original cohort and the validation cohort. The earlier analysis of almost 600 of the donors excluded 15 to 20 rarely observed V segments, including chromosome 9 orphons, because counts were too low. An earlier analysis of around 600 of the donors showed that most TCR beta V segments appeared in productive rearrangements either about 90% or about 30% of the time, which broadly matched IMGT annotations. In a later analysis, TCR association rates were found to vary across HLA loci, with the most associated TCRs seen for DRB1 alleles and the fewest for HLA-C alleles. An association between a missense DCLRE1C variant and V-gene and J-gene trimming of TCR beta chains was found in a later genetic analysis and replicated in an independent cohort. Sequencing depth was assumed to be roughly uniform across donors in the presence/absence analyses, though that assumption may not hold. Assigning TCR associations to individual alleles was difficult when HLA alleles, especially DR and DQ, strongly co-occurred. Compared with equally common non-associated chains, HLA-associated TCR beta chains in a later analysis were more clonally expanded and had lower generation probabilities. A later genetic analysis reported fewer N-insertions in productive TCRs among donors in an Asian-associated ancestry cluster than the approximately 700-donor mean. Several of the top co-occurrence clusters appeared to be linked to parvovirus B19, influenza, CMV and Epstein-Barr virus, according to a later analysis. Immune exposure information for the cohort was limited to CMV serostatus. A later analysis found that most CMV-associated TCR beta chains appeared HLA-restricted, with HLA associations seemingly driven largely by CMV exposure. The authors suggested that the approach could potentially be generalized to other disease states and immunological phenotypes. In the study, about 150 TCR beta chains were listed as associated with cytomegalovirus. Some IMGT-functional V segments, including TRBV6-2 and TRBV6-3, could not be distinguished by the 87-base-pair reads and were therefore excluded. In vitro tests confirmed that a few of the cytomegalovirus-associated TCR beta chains recognize cytomegalovirus antigens.

The library was built by means of the immunoSEQ multiplex PCR assay. For the multiplex PCR, a mixture combining 60 forward primers for TCR Vbeta segments and 13 reverse primers for TCR Jbeta segments was used. The CDR3 region of rearranged TCR beta genes was amplified from genomic DNA by a multiplex PCR assay. On the Illumina HiSeq System, the amplified TCR beta libraries were sequenced as 87-base-pair reads. As for how the authors treated the data: A later analysis counted about 80 million unique TCR beta chains across the 640 or so repertoires, and 10 million to 12 million of these chains were shared by at least two donors. A nearest-neighbor algorithm error-corrected the raw reads and collapsed the reads into unique sequences, merging closely related sequences to remove PCR and sequencing errors. CDR3 sequences were aligned to IMGT reference sequences to assign V, D and J gene segments. Each retained sequence needed at least a six-nucleotide match to both a V gene segment and a J gene segment. A rearrangement was called productive if the CDR3 had no stop codons and remained in frame with V and J, and every other rearrangement was called non-productive. CDR3 was defined according to IMGT convention as the region running from the second conserved V-encoded cysteine to the conserved J-encoded phenylalanine. In an earlier analysis of around 600 of the donors, sequences lacking an unambiguous match to a single V gene segment were excluded. An earlier analysis of 587 of the donors called V segments functional above 56.7% productive rearrangements and segregating when the between-donor standard deviation exceeded 5%. A statistical classification framework was developed to diagnose cytomegalovirus status using the catalog of TCR beta chain sequences. V and J gene assignment, in a later analysis, came from comparing TCR nucleotide sequences with IMGT/GENE-DB human TR gene sequences. Using the TCRdist pipeline, a later analysis assigned CDR3 sequences along with most-parsimonious VDJ recombination scenarios. In a later analysis, each TCR beta chain was defined by its CDR3 amino acid sequence together with its V-gene family, and reads without a unique V-gene family were excluded. To address suspected cross-contamination and a sequencing artifact, a later analysis removed approximately 590 highly shared, low-generation-probability nucleotide sequences. In a later analysis, a clonal expansion index for each public chain was calculated from normalized within-repertoire ranks of inferred template counts. In a later analysis, generation probabilities were computed with a VDJ recombination model fitted to out-of-frame rearrangements, and the resulting probabilities were checked against IGoR. In a later analysis, TCR-TCR, TCR-HLA and TCR-CMV co-occurrence was scored with hypergeometric tests, and a repertoire-size bias correction was applied to TCR pairs. A later analysis estimated false discovery rates by permuting HLA or CMV assignments 20 times. A later analysis grouped co-occurring TCRs with DBSCAN, adding TCRdist sequence similarity when clustering within HLA-allele-positive subsets. Co-occurrence clustering excluded repertoires with fewer than 30,000 or more than 120,000 public chains, plus five with anomalous nucleotide sharing. TCRdb obtained this table from immuneACCESS and retained in-frame rearrangements with V and J assigned. These tables miss some clones; where compared with another copy, unresolved V genes account for less than half of the shortfall, and the remainder is unexplained. V and J calls and clone size are given by that table; D and trimming were obtained from the DNA. Here the sample has 55,000 to 80,000 clones; over 70% occur a single time. The ten top clones hold about 8.3% of the sample.

Between the V and J ends, shortened by 1 base and 2 bases respectively, the junction contains 11 bases. The CDR3 sequence holds 15 residues, the cysteine and phenylalanine included. The retained sequence is limited to the CDR3, 45 bases, with the frame set at the first base. From the germline V gene (reference sequence), CDR1 is SEHNR and CDR2 is FQNEAQ. The receptor chain draws on TRBV7-9 and TRBJ1-1; confidence is insufficient to name the D gene. Material: PBMCs. The TCR originated in a man in his sixties in good health and CMV-seropositive. The bases are TGTGCCAGCAGCTTAGAACGGGGAATTAACACTGAAGCTTTCTTT. This translates into CASSLERGINTEAFF.